The 5 T cell receptor beta chains presented below share a single source sample, sequenced in a study of beta chain features in type 1 diabetes (dated 2018 in TCRdb). Library method: the immunoSEQ multiplex PCR assay. All of the isolated RNA was reverse transcribed with the High Capacity cDNA Reverse Transcription Kit, so expressed TCRB transcripts were sequenced. Entries here come from immuneACCESS through TCRdb and include only in-frame sequences with V and J called. Some clones fail to appear in such tables; in the studies checked, an unresolved V gene covers under half of the shortfall, and the cause of the remainder is unknown. The sample profile shows hundreds of thousands of clones; less than 15% of them were found once. The top ten constitute 0.026% of the sample. Material for sequencing was naive CD4+ T cells from blood. Explained via the paper, the cell subset or site label denotes: true naive CD4+ T cells. The receptor source for this set is a woman aged 40 to 50 in good health.

This clone appeared a few times. The chain combines TRBV9 with TRBJ2-4; D might be TRBD2 (5 bases). Germline V lookup: CDR1 SGDLS, CDR2 YYNGEE. CDR3 length equals 17 residues. The V gene lost 0 bases and the J gene lost 6 bases, with 19 bases spanning the gap. CDR3 amino acids: CASSVDATSRGGNIQYF. The CDR3 coding sequence is TGTGCCAGCAGCGTAGACGCGACATCCCGGGGTGGAAACATTCAGTACTTC.

Regarding this clone: The same CDR3 also results from other DNA sequences found in this sample. This chain uses TRBV19 with TRBJ2-1, with TRBD1 as a possible D gene (5 bases). The V gene lost 6 bases and the J gene lost 0 bases, with 12 bases spanning the gap. CDR1 and CDR2 from the germline V gene are LNHDA and SQIVND (reference sequence). This CDR3 is built from 15 residues. The CDR3 bases are TGTGCCAGTAGACCCCAGGGTAGCTCCTACAATGAGCAGTTCTTC. Its protein is CASRPQGSSYNEQFF.

A few counts support this clone. The chain uses TRBV5-1 and TRBJ2-2; D call uncertain. V was cut by 7 bases and J by 4 bases, with 11 bases left in between. The CDR3 spans 13 residues. Germline V CDR1 and CDR2: SGHRS, YFSETQ. The CDR3 bases are TGCGCCAGCCTCCCGGGTAGCACCGGGGAGCTGTTTTTT. The encoded protein is CASLPGSTGELFF.

The chain combines TRBV5-1 with TRBJ2-1, with 7 bases matching TRBD1. This CDR3 has 14 residues. V shed 4 bases and J 5 bases; nucleotides not matched to a gene: 6. Germline CDR1 SGHRS, CDR2 YFSETQ. CDR3 nucleotide sequence: TGCGCCAGCAGCACTAACAGGGGTAACAATGAGCAGTTCTTC. It is translated as CASSTNRGNNEQFF. Combining the CDR3 with reference TRBV5-1 and TRBJ2-1 gives the whole variable domain KAGVTQTPRYLIKTRGQQVTLSCSPISGHRSVSWYQQTPGQGLQFLFEYFSETQRNKGNFPGRFSGRQFSNSRSEMNVSTLELGDSALYLCASSTNRGNNEQFFGPGTRLTVL.

This clone was seen a few times. Other DNA sequences from this sample encode an identical CDR3 as well. This chain joins TRBV5-1 and TRBJ1-5; D call uncertain. Trimming shortened V by 0 bases and J by 4 bases, and 8 bases separated the two germline ends. CDR1 and CDR2 (germline): SGHRS, YFSETQ. The CDR3 length is 14 residues. The chain's CDR3 is CASSLDPGNQPQHF. The DNA for the CDR3 is TGCGCCAGCAGCTTGGATCCGGGTAATCAGCCCCAGCATTTT.